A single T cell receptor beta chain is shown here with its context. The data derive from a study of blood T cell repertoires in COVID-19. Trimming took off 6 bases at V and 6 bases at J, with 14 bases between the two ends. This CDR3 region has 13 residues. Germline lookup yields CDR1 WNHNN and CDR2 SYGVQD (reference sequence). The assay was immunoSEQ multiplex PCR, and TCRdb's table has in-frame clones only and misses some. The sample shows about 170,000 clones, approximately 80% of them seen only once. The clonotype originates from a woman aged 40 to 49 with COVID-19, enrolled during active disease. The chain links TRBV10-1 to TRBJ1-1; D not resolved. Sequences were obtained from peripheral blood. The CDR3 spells CASRPTLISEAFF. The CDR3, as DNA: TGCGCCAGCAGACCAACTCTAATTTCTGAAGCTTTCTTT.